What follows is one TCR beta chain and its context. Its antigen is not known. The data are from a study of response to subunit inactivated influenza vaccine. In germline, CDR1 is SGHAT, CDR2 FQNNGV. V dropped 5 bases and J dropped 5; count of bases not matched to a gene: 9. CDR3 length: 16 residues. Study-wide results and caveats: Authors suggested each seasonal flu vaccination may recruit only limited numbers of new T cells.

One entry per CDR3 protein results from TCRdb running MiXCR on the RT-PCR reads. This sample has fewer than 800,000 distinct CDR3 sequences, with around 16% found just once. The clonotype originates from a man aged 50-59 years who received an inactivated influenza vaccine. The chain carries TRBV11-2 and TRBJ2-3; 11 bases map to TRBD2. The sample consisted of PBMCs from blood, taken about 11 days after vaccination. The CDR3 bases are TGTGCCAGCAGCCAAAAACTAGCGGGGGTACGAGATACGCAGTATTTT. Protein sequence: CASSQKLAGVRDTQYF.